This T cell receptor beta chain was sequenced in a study of beta chain features in type 1 diabetes. Points on this clone: Its antigen is as yet unknown.

A single heparinised draw of roughly 120 mL on average was taken per donor. Regarding the study as a whole: In the patient group, naive, central memory and Treg TCRB repertoires seemed more alike than in the healthy donor group. TCRB CDR3 length was moderately but significantly reduced in all four CD4+ subsets of Type 1 diabetes patients.

V lost 0 bases and J lost 7; bases outside the gene matches: 6. The germline V gene has CDR1 SGHRS and CDR2 YFSETQ. CDR3 length: 15 amino acids. Sequencing targeted expressed TCRB transcripts, as all isolated RNA had been reverse transcribed. Some clones are missing from TCRdb's copy, which holds only in-frame ones; the method was immunoSEQ multiplex PCR. This sample carries around 430,000 clones, 30% of them seen once, and the ten largest clones take around 0.065%. The sequence was collected from a young man in good health. Sequenced sample: naive CD4+ T cells from blood. The chain uses TRBV5-1 and TRBJ2-1; 8 positions match TRBD2. In nucleotides, the CDR3 is TGCGCCAGCAGCTTGGAAGCGGGAGTGTCGAATGAGCAGTTCTTC. Encoded protein: CASSLEAGVSNEQFF.